This paragraph reports one TCR beta chain. The antigen is not known. This specimen belongs to a study of cytomegalovirus exposure and HLA in healthy donors. Background on the study: As an earlier analysis found, roughly 180 million T cells yielded around 110 million unique TCR beta sequences. General study findings and limits: CMV antigen specificity was confirmed in vitro for a few CMV-associated chains.

PCR involved 60 Vbeta and 13 Jbeta primers. In the original analysis: About 10 million shared chains were among around 80 million unique TCR beta chains counted in a later analysis. The method was immunoSEQ multiplex PCR; TCRdb's version includes in-frame clones alone and lacks a portion of them. The V and J calls and the clone size are those of that table, but D and trimming were determined from the DNA. The table includes around 150,000 clones, 65% to 90% detected once. The CDR3 extends over 15 amino acids. Germline-derived CDR1 and CDR2 are MDHEN and SYDVKM. V was shortened by 5 bases and J by 0 bases, with 14 bases between the two germline ends.

Sequencing was done on a sample of PBMCs. The TCR sequence derives from a man between 50 and 59 years old in good health and CMV-seropositive. This chain connects TRBV28 to TRBJ2-7; D might be TRBD1 (6 bases). The CDR3 DNA follows: TGTGCCAGCAGTGCCCTCGGGACAACCTCCTACGAGCAGTACTTC. It encodes CASSALGTTSYEQYF.